One sample yielded the 32 T cell receptor beta chains listed below, sequenced in a study of cytomegalovirus exposure and HLA in healthy donors. PCR was performed using 60 Vbeta and 13 Jbeta primers. Generated by immunoSEQ multiplex PCR, the TCRdb table keeps only in-frame clones and is missing some. The sample lists fewer than 95,000 clones; around 75% were seen once. The specimen was PBMCs. The receptors derive from a man aged 40-49 years in good health and CMV-seronegative.

This sequence joins TRBV5-4 and TRBJ1-6, with a tentative D call TRBD1 (5 bases). The V and J ends lost 4 bases and 5 bases respectively, with 10 bases between them. Germline V gene data show CDR1 as SGHNT and CDR2 as YYREEE (reference sequence). This CDR3 has 14 residues. CDR3 DNA: TGTGCCAGCAGCGGGGCCACGAATAATTCACCCCTCCACTTT. Protein product: CASSGATNNSPLHF.

The chain recombines TRBV4-3 with TRBJ2-5, with TRBD2 identical over 10 bases. The CDR3 runs to 17 residues. The V and J ends lost 0 bases and 4 bases, in that order; junction bases with no gene match: 8. Germline lookup yields CDR1 LGHNA and CDR2 YSLEER. The DNA of the CDR3 is TGCGCCAGCAGCCAAGATAAAGCGGGGGGGCCGGGAGAGACCCAGTACTTC. This encodes CASSQDKAGGPGETQYF.

The chain employs TRBV6-4 and TRBJ2-2, with D maybe TRBD2 (5 bases). Trimming cost V 5 bases and J 4 bases, with 8 bases left between them. Germline lookup yields CDR1 MRHNA and CDR2 SNTAGT. This CDR3 has 13 amino acids. As DNA, the CDR3 is TGTGCCAGCAGTCCCACTAGCACCGGGGAGCTGTTTTTT. Translated, it gives CASSPTSTGELFF.

The genes are TRBV27 and TRBJ1-5; a weak D match, TRBD1 (5 bases). The CDR3 extends over 16 amino acids. Trimming removed 5 bases from V and 2 bases from J, with 16 bases in between. CDR1 MNHEY and CDR2 SMNVEV come from the germline V gene (reference sequence). The DNA for the CDR3 is TGTGCCAGCAGTCCGGCCCCCGGGGGAGGCAATCAGCCCCAGCATTTT. It specifies CASSPAPGGGNQPQHF.

V usage is TRBV27 and J usage is TRBJ2-7; TRBD2 matches 14 bases. The CDR3 contains 14 residues. CDR1 and CDR2 from the germline V gene are MNHEY and SMNVEV (reference sequence). V gave up 6 bases and J gave up 6 bases; unmatched junction bases: 4. The DNA of the CDR3 is TGTGCCAGCAGGAGACTAGCGGGGGGGTGCGAGCAGTACTTC. Translation: CASRRLAGGCEQYF.

In its sample, this clone was seen a few times. The chain recombines TRBV5-1 with TRBJ2-7, with 8 nucleotides matching TRBD1. Losses at the gene ends were 3 bases for V and 8 bases for J; bases not matched to a gene: 7. This CDR3 has 13 amino acids. Looked up from germline, CDR1 is SGHRS and CDR2 is YFSETQ. Here the CDR3 reads CASSWTGDRQQYF. DNA of the CDR3: TGCGCCAGCAGCTGGACCGGGGACAGGCAGCAGTACTTC.

The table lists this clone with a few counts. CDR3 in amino acids: CASSYHGQTGNTIYF. DNA of the CDR3: TGTGCCAGCAGTTACCATGGGCAGACTGGAAACACCATATATTTT. The V and J genes are TRBV6-5 and TRBJ1-3, with D unclear. This CDR3 is 15 amino acids long. The V gene lost 2 bases and the J gene lost 2 bases, with 10 bases spanning the gap. Germline CDR1 and CDR2: MNHEY and SVGAGI.

The rearrangement joins TRBV5-6 to TRBJ1-1; 10 nucleotides align to TRBD1. The CDR3 totals 19 residues. V lost 8 bases, J lost 1 base, and 20 bases stayed unmatched. Germline-derived CDR1 and CDR2 are SGHDT and YYEEEE. CDR3: CASSIISHGTGDRNTEAFF. The CDR3 DNA reads as TGTGCCAGTTCAATAATCTCCCACGGGACAGGGGATCGGAACACTGAAGCTTTCTTT. Looking up the rest from reference TRBV5-6 and TRBJ1-1 gives the full variable domain: DAGVTQSPTHLIKTRGQQVTLRCSPKSGHDTVSWYQQALGQGPQFIFQYYEEEERQRGNFPDRFSGHQFPNYSSELNVNALLLGDSALYLCASSIISHGTGDRNTEAFFGQGTRLTVV.

The CDR3 spells CASSWTGDHYNEQFF. For the CDR3, the DNA is TGCGCCAGCAGCTGGACAGGGGACCACTACAATGAGCAGTTCTTC. The rearrangement joins TRBV5-1 to TRBJ2-1; TRBD1 matches at 9 bases. The CDR3 has 15 residues. Per germline, CDR1 SGHRS and CDR2 YFSETQ. Unmatched junction bases numbered 4, after V lost 3 bases and J lost 3 bases. The full variable domain, rest sourced from reference TRBV5-1 and TRBJ2-1, is KAGVTQTPRYLIKTRGQQVTLSCSPISGHRSVSWYQQTPGQGLQFLFEYFSETQRNKGNFPGRFSGRQFSNSRSEMNVSTLELGDSALYLCASSWTGDHYNEQFFGPGTRLTVL.

V and J are TRBV5-4 and TRBJ1-2; 7 nucleotides agree with TRBD1. Germline lookup yields CDR1 SGHNT and CDR2 YYREEE (reference sequence). The CDR3 is 15 amino acids. The junction had 6 bases not matched to a gene; V was cut back by 4 bases and J by 0 bases. The CDR3 is CASSLWDSSNYGYTF. Here the CDR3 DNA reads TGTGCCAGCAGCCTTTGGGACAGTTCTAACTATGGCTACACCTTC.

Comment on this clone: A junction end diverges from the germline sequence, so it may reflect a read error. The chain joins TRBV7-9 to TRBJ2-1, with 8 bases fitting TRBD2. CDR1 and CDR2 from the germline V gene are SEHNR and FQNEAQ (reference sequence). The CDR3 runs to 16 residues. CDR3 nucleotides: TGTTCCAGCAGCCCGGGGGGGGGATTCTCCTACAATGAGCAGTTCTTC. This codes for CSSSPGGGFSYNEQFF.

This chain links TRBV6-5 with TRBJ1-1, with no clear D. Trimming pared 1 base from V and 1 base from J, leaving 7 bases between. Germline V gene sequence: CDR1 MNHEY, CDR2 SVGAGI. The CDR3 is 14 amino acids. The CDR3 here is CASSYFAGNTEAFF. In nucleotides, the CDR3 is TGTGCCAGCAGTTACTTTGCGGGGAACACTGAAGCTTTCTTT.

This clone was seen a handful of times. The chain combines TRBV11-2 with TRBJ1-2, with unresolved D. V was pared by 5 bases and J by 5 bases, with 18 bases between. Germline V gives CDR1 SGHAT, CDR2 FQNNGV. This CDR3 has 15 residues. The CDR3 region is CASSPGGRPLYGYTF. The CDR3 DNA follows: TGTGCCAGCAGCCCAGGAGGGCGCCCTTTATATGGCTACACCTTC.

The CDR3 DNA reads TGTGCCAGCAGTTTCGGGGTTAGCACAGATACGCAGTATTTT. Translated: CASSFGVSTDTQYF. This sequence joins TRBV27 and TRBJ2-3, with D possibly matching TRBD2 (5 bases). Per germline, CDR1 MNHEY and CDR2 SMNVEV (reference sequence). The CDR3 consists of 14 residues. The ends were cut back, 3 bases at V and 0 bases at J, with 7 bases in the middle.

This rearrangement joins TRBV2 to TRBJ2-1; 9 nucleotides match TRBD1. V shed 2 bases, J shed 3 bases, and the junction held 5 bases outside the gene matches. CDR3 length: 16 amino acids. Germline-derived CDR1 and CDR2 are SNHLY and FYNNEI. The DNA of the CDR3 is TGTGCCAGCAGTGAAAGAGGGACAGGGTTCTACAATGAGCAGTTCTTC. It specifies CASSERGTGFYNEQFF.

The gene calls are TRBV6-5 and TRBJ1-1, with D possibly TRBD1 on 5 matching bases. V lost 2 bases and J 1 base, leaving 8 bases between the germline ends. The CDR3 runs 14 residues. Germline assignment: CDR1 MNHEY and CDR2 SVGAGI. CDR3 DNA sequence: TGTGCCAGCAGTTACCCGGGGGGGAACACTGAAGCTTTCTTT. Its translation is CASSYPGGNTEAFF.

The chain joins TRBV29-1 to TRBJ2-7; D may be TRBD2 (5 bases). The CDR3 contains 13 residues. Germline V gene data show CDR1 as SQVTM and CDR2 as ANQGSEA. The ends were cut back, 6 bases at V and 1 base at J, with 13 bases in the middle. CDR3 amino acids: CSVSKRLSYEQYF. CDR3 nucleotide sequence: TGCAGCGTGAGTAAGCGGCTATCCTACGAGCAGTACTTC.

V gene TRBV7-2 combines with J gene TRBJ1-2; no clear D gene. The V end lost 0 bases, the J end lost 6 bases, and 14 bases lay between the germline ends. CDR1 is SGHTA, CDR2 FQGNSA, per germline. This CDR3 is built from 15 residues. The CDR3: CASSLAFGLTDGYTF. For the CDR3, the DNA is TGTGCCAGCAGCTTAGCGTTCGGCCTCACAGATGGCTACACCTTC.

The V and J genes are TRBV28 and TRBJ1-2; a weak D match, TRBD1 (6 bases). This CDR3 has 14 amino acids. V dropped 6 bases and J dropped 0 bases, with 11 bases sitting between them. Germline V lookup: CDR1 MDHEN, CDR2 SYDVKM. CDR3 residues: CASSVRGPNYGYTF. CDR3 nucleotides: TGTGCCAGCAGCGTCAGGGGACCTAACTATGGCTACACCTTC.

The chain uses TRBV7-3 and TRBJ2-7, with D possibly matching TRBD1 (5 bases). The CDR3 covers 14 residues. Germline CDR1 reads SGHTA; CDR2 reads FQGTGA. V lost 0 bases to trimming and J lost 0 bases, with 6 bases between them. CDR3 sequence: CASSLTGASYEQYF. In nucleotides, the CDR3 is TGTGCCAGCAGCTTAACAGGGGCCTCCTACGAGCAGTACTTC.

This chain connects TRBV29-1 to TRBJ1-3, with 8 nucleotides matching TRBD1. The J segment lost 0 bases and the V segment lost 5 bases, leaving 6 bases of the junction unmatched. The length of the CDR3 is 15 residues. Germline lookup yields CDR1 SQVTM and CDR2 ANQGSEA. CDR3 sequence: CSVRQGTTSGNTIYF. In DNA, the CDR3 is TGCAGCGTTCGACAGGGGACTACCTCTGGAAACACCATATATTTT. The full variable domain, its missing parts supplied by reference TRBV29-1 and TRBJ1-3, is SAVISQKPSRDICQRGTSLTIQCQVDSQVTMMFWYRQQPGQSLTLIATANQGSEATYESGFVIDKFPISRPNLTFSTLTVSNMSPEDSSIYLCSVRQGTTSGNTIYFGEGSWLTVV.

The gene calls are TRBV30 and TRBJ1-6, with D unclear. This CDR3 is built from 14 residues. The V gene's germline CDR1 is GTSNPN and CDR2 SVGIG (reference sequence). The V and J ends lost 2 bases and 9 bases respectively, with 14 bases between them. Written as DNA, the CDR3 is TGTGCCTGGAGTATTGGGCCCGTGGGTTCACCCCTCCACTTT. Encoded protein: CAWSIGPVGSPLHF.

The J gene is TRBJ2-7, the V gene TRBV28; tentatively, D is TRBD1 (5 bases). There are 14 residues in the CDR3. CDR1 is MDHEN, CDR2 SYDVKM, per germline. V was clipped by 2 bases and J by 3 bases, with 11 bases between them. DNA of the CDR3: TGTGCCAGCAGTTTAGGCAGGGTGCGCTACGAGCAGTACTTC. It codes for CASSLGRVRYEQYF.

This clone was observed a few times. The J gene is TRBJ2-5, the V gene TRBV5-8; D unresolved. Deletions cut 4 bases from V and 11 bases from J, with 12 bases between. The CDR3 is made up of 11 amino acids. The germline V gene encodes CDR1 SGHTS and CDR2 YDEGEE. The CDR3 loop reads CASSEMLEQYF. The CDR3 nucleotides are TGTGCCAGCAGCGAGATGCTGGAGCAGTACTTC.

V is TRBV27 and J is TRBJ2-7; 8 bases align to TRBD1. V lost 5 bases and J lost 3; bases outside the gene matches: 6. The CDR3 runs 14 residues. CDR1 is MNHEY and CDR2 is SMNVEV in the germline V gene (reference sequence). The CDR3 DNA follows: TGTGCCAGCAGTAGGGACAGGACACTCTACGAGCAGTACTTC. This codes for CASSRDRTLYEQYF.

This chain links TRBV19 with TRBJ1-1; D not resolved. V lost 7 bases and J 2 bases, leaving 11 bases between the germline ends. CDR1 is LNHDA, CDR2 SQIVND, per germline (reference sequence). The CDR3 runs to 13 residues. Here the CDR3 reads CASIMTPNTEAFF. The CDR3 region has the DNA TGTGCCAGTATCATGACACCTAACACTGAAGCTTTCTTT.

The chain employs TRBV5-1 and TRBJ1-2; maybe TRBD1 (6 bases). V dropped 0 bases and J dropped 5 bases, with 14 bases sitting between them. The CDR3 sequence is 15 residues long. The germline CDR1 and CDR2 sequences are SGHRS and YFSETQ. DNA for the CDR3: TGCGCCAGCAGCTTGGACGACTTTGGACAGTATGGCTACACCTTC. It specifies CASSLDDFGQYGYTF.

The chain uses TRBV7-9 and TRBJ2-2, with D possibly TRBD2 on 5 matching bases. CDR1 SEHNR and CDR2 FQNEAQ come from the germline V gene (reference sequence). Trimming took 4 bases from V and 5 from J, leaving 20 bases between them. The length of the CDR3 is 17 residues. The CDR3 reads CASSYDWLRGKTGELFF. The CDR3 nucleotides are TGTGCCAGCAGCTACGACTGGCTTCGGGGAAAGACCGGGGAGCTGTTTTTT.

The chain is built from TRBV7-2 and TRBJ2-1; TRBD2 matches 10 bases. The CDR3 consists of 15 residues. Germline values: CDR1 SGHTA, CDR2 FQGNSA. The trim removed 4 bases at V and 4 bases at J, leaving 4 bases unmatched. CDR3 sequence reads: CASSSTSGTYNEQFF. CDR3 sequence (DNA): TGTGCCAGCAGCTCTACTAGCGGGACGTACAATGAGCAGTTCTTC. Supplemented by reference TRBV7-2 and TRBJ2-1, the full variable domain reads GAGVSQSPSNKVTEKGKDVELRCDPISGHTALYWYRQSLGQGLEFLIYFQGNSAPDKSGLPSDRFSAERTGGSVSTLTIQRTQQEDSAVYLCASSSTSGTYNEQFFGPGTRLTVL.

The rearrangement links TRBV5-1 to TRBJ2-7; 7 nucleotides align to TRBD1. The CDR3 extends over 14 amino acids. Germline V gene data show CDR1 as SGHRS and CDR2 as YFSETQ. V shed 5 bases, J shed 3 bases, and the junction held 8 bases outside the gene matches. CDR3 protein: CASRLGQVYYEQYF. The DNA for the CDR3 is TGCGCCAGCAGATTAGGACAGGTCTACTACGAGCAGTACTTC.

V usage is TRBV6-6 and J usage is TRBJ1-1; 7 positions match TRBD1. After removal of 5 bases from V and 5 bases from J, the junction contained 5 bases not matched to a gene. There are 13 residues in the CDR3. CDR1 MNHNY and CDR2 SVGAGI come from the germline V gene (reference sequence). The CDR3 DNA follows: TGTGCCAGCAGTCCGTACAGGGGTACTGAAGCTTTCTTT. Protein sequence: CASSPYRGTEAFF.

The chain combines TRBV4-2 with TRBJ2-2; D is ambiguous. The CDR3 extends over 15 amino acids. The germline V and J ends were trimmed by 0 bases and 3 bases, with 8 bases remaining between them. Germline-derived CDR1 and CDR2 are LGHNA and YNFKEQ. The CDR3 bases are TGTGCCAGCAGCCAAGATCCCCTAGACACCGGGGAGCTGTTTTTT. Its protein is CASSQDPLDTGELFF.